The clone carrying this T cell receptor (beta chain) was seen at least ten times. In germline, CDR1 is LGHNA, CDR2 YNFKEQ. The CDR3 extends over 15 amino acids. V was trimmed by 2 bases and J by 4 bases, leaving 15 bases between them. Among all donors, each was a healthy Caucasian. The data derive from a study of identical twins. Addition of a universal primer site occurred through template switching, and cDNA carried unique molecular identifiers. TCRdb reprocessed the 5' RACE reads with MiXCR, giving one entry per CDR3 protein. The sample carries about 240,000 distinct CDR3 sequences, about an eighth recorded once. This same sample was also taken into another study, of yellow fever vaccine responses in identical twins.

This chain uses TRBV4-2 with TRBJ2-7; the D call may be TRBD1 or TRBD2 (5 bases each). The sequence was obtained from a woman younger than 30 in good health. Input material: memory (CD45RO+) T cells sorted from blood. The CDR3 reads CASSQTGQAGYEQYF. CDR3 nucleotides: TGTGCCAGCAGCCAAACGGGGCAGGCTGGGTACGAGCAGTACTTC.